A selection of T cell receptor beta chains follows, all from one sample in a study of cytomegalovirus exposure and HLA in healthy donors. Clones were sequenced by immunoSEQ multiplex PCR, and TCRdb holds only the in-frame ones, with some missing. This sample has around 130,000 clones, with roughly 88% found just once. The sequencing sample was made of PBMCs. The receptors derive from a woman between 18 and 29 years old in good health and CMV-seropositive. The CDR3 runs from the conserved cysteine through the conserved F or W. A D gene is named only where the DNA matches it firmly. Rows give clone size only sometimes, using once, few, many, or a class for an expanded clone.

D: NA
J: TRBJ2-1
size: few
V: TRBV10-3
CDR3: CAISESGQTLNNEQFF
DNA: TGTGCCATCAGTGAGTCGGGGCAGACCCTGAACAATGAGCAGTTCTTC

D: NA
J: TRBJ2-3
size: NA
V: TRBV27
CDR3: CASRTGIRADTQYF
DNA: TGTGCCAGCAGGACCGGGATTAGGGCAGATACGCAGTATTTT

D: TRBD2
J: TRBJ2-1
size: NA
V: TRBV5-1
CDR3: CASSLAGGGAFNEQFF
DNA: TGCGCCAGCAGCTTAGCCGGCGGGGGGGCCTTCAATGAGCAGTTCTTC

D: TRBD1
J: TRBJ1-1
size: NA
V: TRBV10-3
CDR3: CAISAAGGRSTEAFF
DNA: TGTGCCATCAGCGCCGCAGGGGGCCGAAGCACTGAAGCTTTCTTT

D: TRBD2
J: TRBJ2-1
size: NA
V: TRBV5-4
CDR3: CASSLSGGGAGNEQFF
DNA: TGTGCCAGCAGCTTGTCGGGCGGGGGGGCTGGGAATGAGCAGTTCTTC

D: TRBD2
J: TRBJ2-3
size: NA
V: TRBV4-1
CDR3: CASSRTSVDTQYF
DNA: TGCGCCAGCAGCCGAACTAGCGTTGATACGCAGTATTTT

D: TRBD1
J: TRBJ2-7
size: few
V: TRBV19
CDR3: CASSGDRGEFYEQYF
DNA: TGTGCCAGTAGCGGCGACAGGGGAGAATTCTACGAGCAGTACTTC

D: NA
J: TRBJ1-4
size: once
V: TRBV28
CDR3: CASSSPIRGEKLFF
DNA: TGTGCCAGCAGTTCCCCGATCCGGGGGGAAAAACTGTTTTTT

D: TRBD2
J: TRBJ2-1
size: NA
V: TRBV27
CDR3: CASIPGLAGGPGNNEQFF
DNA: TGTGCCAGCATACCGGGACTAGCGGGGGGGCCGGGTAATAATGAGCAGTTCTTC

D: TRBD2
J: TRBJ2-7
size: NA
V: TRBV18
CDR3: CASSPGLAYLYEQYF
DNA: TGTGCCAGCTCACCCGGACTAGCTTACTTATACGAGCAGTACTTC

D: TRBD2
J: TRBJ2-3
size: NA
V: TRBV4-1
CDR3: CASSPDPPGGYTDTQYF
DNA: TGCGCCAGCAGCCCCGACCCCCCGGGGGGGTACACAGATACGCAGTATTTT

D: NA
J: TRBJ2-7
size: few
V: TRBV19
CDR3: CASSIGRGTDEQYF
DNA: TGTGCCAGTAGTATAGGTCGGGGAACTGACGAGCAGTACTTC

D: NA
J: TRBJ2-5
size: NA
V: TRBV2
CDR3: CASLGPGGETQYF
DNA: TGTGCCAGCCTGGGGCCCGGCGGAGAGACCCAGTACTTC

D: NA
J: TRBJ2-1
size: NA
V: TRBV10-2
CDR3: CASYGGAPNNEQFF
DNA: TGCGCCAGCTATGGAGGGGCGCCTAACAATGAGCAGTTCTTC

D: NA
J: TRBJ2-3
size: NA
V: TRBV7-9
CDR3: CASSLETYADTQYF
DNA: TGTGCCAGCAGCTTAGAAACCTATGCTGATACGCAGTATTTT

D: NA
J: TRBJ2-1
size: few
V: TRBV5-1
CDR3: CASSLGGGPPNEQFF
DNA: TGCGCCAGCAGCTTGGGTGGGGGCCCACCGAATGAGCAGTTCTTC

D: NA
J: TRBJ2-4
size: NA
V: TRBV7-9
CDR3: CASSFSGALTKNIQYF
DNA: TGTGCCAGCAGCTTTTCAGGGGCCTTAACCAAAAACATTCAGTACTTC

D: NA
J: TRBJ1-3
size: NA
V: TRBV5-1
CDR3: CASSLEGDTIYF
DNA: TGCGCCAGCAGCTTGGAGGGGGACACCATATATTTT

D: TRBD2
J: TRBJ2-2
size: NA
V: TRBV11-1
CDR3: CASSGGGAPTGELFF
DNA: TGTGCCAGCAGCGGGGGAGGGGCCCCCACCGGGGAGCTGTTTTTT

D: NA
J: TRBJ2-3
size: NA
V: TRBV5-6
CDR3: CASSLAGRTDTQYF
DNA: TGTGCCAGCAGCTTAGCGGGTCGCACAGATACGCAGTATTTT

D: TRBD1
J: TRBJ2-7
size: few
V: TRBV5-1
CDR3: CASRTGQPDSYEQYF
DNA: TGCGCCAGCAGAACGGGACAGCCTGATTCCTACGAGCAGTACTTC

D: TRBD1
J: TRBJ1-1
size: few
V: TRBV6-5
CDR3: CASSPTGPTEAFF
DNA: TGTGCCAGCAGCCCGACAGGGCCCACTGAAGCTTTCTTT

D: TRBD1
J: TRBJ1-1
size: NA
V: TRBV30
CDR3: CAWSARGTGSTEAFF
DNA: TGTGCCTGGAGTGCTAGAGGGACAGGGAGCACTGAAGCTTTCTTT

D: NA
J: TRBJ2-5
size: NA
V: TRBV5-4
CDR3: CASSLFREVTQYF
DNA: TGTGCCAGCAGCTTGTTCAGGGAGGTGACCCAGTACTTC

D: NA
J: TRBJ2-1
size: NA
V: TRBV2
CDR3: CASSAQARGEQFF
DNA: TGTGCCAGCAGCGCACAGGCCAGAGGTGAGCAGTTCTTC

D: TRBD2
J: TRBJ2-1
size: NA
V: TRBV7-2
CDR3: CASSPLAGGMEQFF
DNA: TGTGCCAGCAGCCCTTTAGCGGGGGGCATGGAGCAGTTCTTC

D: NA
J: TRBJ2-7
size: NA
V: TRBV4-1
CDR3: CASSQGMRATSSYEQYF
DNA: TGCGCCAGCAGCCAAGGAATGAGGGCGACGAGCTCCTACGAGCAGTACTTC

D: NA
J: TRBJ1-4
size: NA
V: TRBV7-9
CDR3: CASSLRGRVDEKLFF
DNA: TGTGCCAGCAGCTTAAGGGGGAGGGTGGATGAAAAACTGTTTTTT

D: NA
J: TRBJ2-7
size: few
V: TRBV2
CDR3: CASSEAGFEQYF
DNA: TGTGCCAGCAGTGAAGCCGGGTTCGAGCAGTACTTC

D: TRBD2
J: TRBJ2-3
size: NA
V: TRBV5-1
CDR3: CASSLDPTSGGAYRTDTQYF
DNA: TGCGCCAGCAGCTTGGACCCCACTAGCGGGGGGGCTTATAGGACAGATACGCAGTATTTT

D: NA
J: TRBJ2-3
size: NA
V: TRBV29-1
CDR3: CSVAGWVARSTDTQYF
DNA: TGCAGCGTTGCTGGGTGGGTAGCCCGGAGCACAGATACGCAGTATTTT

D: NA
J: TRBJ1-2
size: NA
V: TRBV19
CDR3: CASSIGQPNYGYTF
DNA: TGTGCCAGTAGTATAGGACAGCCCAACTATGGCTACACCTTC

D: TRBD2
J: TRBJ2-3
size: NA
V: TRBV25-1
CDR3: CASSGGGGPADTQYF
DNA: TGTGCCAGCAGTGGCGGCGGGGGGCCCGCAGATACGCAGTATTTT

D: TRBD2
J: TRBJ2-4
size: few
V: TRBV12-5
CDR3: CASGQRLAGDSCVQYF
DNA: TGTGCTAGTGGCCAGAGACTAGCGGGGGATAGTTGCGTTCAGTACTTC

D: NA
J: TRBJ1-5
size: NA
V: TRBV23-1
CDR3: CASSWGDQPQHF
DNA: TGCGCCAGCAGTTGGGGGGATCAGCCCCAGCATTTT

D: TRBD1
J: TRBJ1-2
size: NA
V: TRBV19
CDR3: CASSIVQGGYGYTF
DNA: TGTGCCAGTAGTATCGTACAGGGGGGATATGGCTACACCTTC